A selection of T cell receptor beta chains follows, all from one sample in a study of T-cell reconstitution after alpha-beta-depleted transplantation in children. Via MiXCR, TCRdb re-called the PCR reads, giving one row per CDR3 protein. The sample comprises a few hundred thousand distinct CDR3 sequences, roughly 10% of which are singletons, and around 24% rests with the top ten. Sequencing used peripheral blood, obtained 180 days after TCRalphabeta/CD19-depleted stem cell transplant. These receptors came from a male patient under 10 years old who had a stem cell transplant for chronic granulomatous disease, so the T cells may come from the graft donor. The CDR3 runs from the conserved cysteine through the conserved F or W. A D gene is named only where the DNA matches it firmly. Not every row has a clone size; where given, it reads once, few, many or a size class.

CDR3 length	V gene	clone size	J gene	D gene	CDR3 protein	CDR3 DNA
15	TRBV14	-	TRBJ2-1	-	CASSPVLVVYNEQFF	TGTGCCAGCAGCCCTGTCCTAGTCGTTTACAATGAGCAGTTCTTC
19	TRBV7-2	many	TRBJ2-3	TRBD2	CASSRWLAGGAAPVGTQYF	TGTGCCAGCAGCCGGTGGCTAGCGGGGGGCGCCGCCCCGGTCGGCACGCAGTATTTT
17	TRBV27	many	TRBJ2-1	TRBD2	CASTHVAGGSSYNEQFF	TGTGCCAGCACGCACGTGGCGGGAGGGAGCTCCTACAATGAGCAGTTCTTC
17	TRBV27	many	TRBJ1-1	-	CASSSRTAQPVNTEAFF	TGTGCCAGCAGTTCCAGGACAGCGCAACCAGTGAACACTGAAGCTTTCTTT
12	TRBV20-1	many	TRBJ2-7	-	CSARTGSYEQYF	TGCAGTGCTAGGACAGGCTCCTACGAGCAGTACTTC
17	TRBV30	-	TRBJ2-4	-	CAWSPIQGGLSKNIQYF	TGTGCCTGGAGCCCGATTCAGGGGGGCCTCTCCAAAAACATTCAGTACTTC
13	TRBV28	many	TRBJ2-6	-	CASRLSGANVLTF	TGTGCCAGCAGACTCTCTGGGGCCAACGTCCTGACTTTC
12	TRBV5-1	many	TRBJ2-7	TRBD1	CASSWDSYEQYF	TGCGCCAGCAGCTGGGACAGCTACGAGCAGTACTTC
15	TRBV12-3/TRBV12-4	many	TRBJ2-7	TRBD2	CASSFGGGSSYEQYF	TGTGCCAGCAGTTTCGGCGGCGGGAGCTCCTACGAGCAGTACTTC
13	TRBV18	many	TRBJ2-3	-	CASSPQRTDTQYF	TGTGCCAGCTCACCTCAGCGCACAGATACGCAGTATTTT
14	TRBV28	many	TRBJ1-3	TRBD1	CATLTGTAGNTIYF	TGTGCCACCCTAACCGGGACAGCTGGAAACACCATATATTTT
13	TRBV4-3	many	TRBJ2-7	-	CASSQAAWAEQYF	TGCGCCAGCAGCCAAGCAGCATGGGCCGAGCAGTACTTC
14	TRBV23-1	-	TRBJ2-3	TRBD2	CASSRTVRGGTQYF	TGCGCCAGCAGTCGAACAGTACGGGGGGGTACGCAGTATTTT
14	TRBV7-9	many	TRBJ2-5	-	CASSPVGSGETQYF	TGTGCCAGCAGCCCGGTCGGGTCAGGAGAGACCCAGTACTTC
13	TRBV7-3	many	TRBJ2-7	-	CASSLASPYEQYF	TGTGCCAGCAGCTTAGCCTCCCCCTACGAGCAGTACTTC
12	TRBV20-1	many	TRBJ1-1	TRBD1	CSARGGSSEAFF	TGCAGTGCCAGGGGGGGTAGCTCTGAAGCTTTCTTT
15	TRBV27	many	TRBJ1-1	-	CASSPWGGPNTEAFF	TGTGCCAGCAGTCCGTGGGGGGGACCGAACACTGAAGCTTTCTTT
12	TRBV28	many	TRBJ2-5	-	CASERDQETQYF	TGTGCCAGTGAGCGAGACCAAGAGACCCAGTACTTC
14	TRBV6-2/TRBV6-3	many	TRBJ2-1	TRBD2	CASSWSGRDNEQFF	TGTGCCAGCAGTTGGAGCGGGAGGGACAATGAGCAGTTCTTC
16	TRBV6-1	many	TRBJ1-4	TRBD1	CASSEALNRGREKLFF	TGTGCCAGCAGTGAAGCGCTTAACAGGGGAAGGGAAAAACTGTTTTTT
13	TRBV5-1	many	TRBJ2-5	-	CASSLWSKETQYF	TGCGCCAGCAGCTTGTGGTCTAAAGAGACCCAGTACTTC
15	TRBV11-2	many	TRBJ1-4	-	CASSLVHGSYEKLFF	TGTGCCAGCAGCTTAGTTCACGGGAGTTATGAAAAACTGTTTTTT
15	TRBV5-5	many	TRBJ2-1	-	CASSIDPPSYNEQFF	TGTGCCAGCAGCATCGACCCTCCCTCCTACAATGAGCAGTTCTTC
14	TRBV20-1	many	TRBJ2-7	TRBD2	CSGTAGTSGSQQYF	TGCAGTGGCACGGCGGGGACTAGCGGGAGTCAGCAGTACTTC
15	TRBV15	many	TRBJ1-1	TRBD1	CATSRGSRGKTEAFF	TGTGCCACCAGCAGAGGCTCCAGGGGGAAGACTGAAGCTTTCTTT
13	TRBV12-3/TRBV12-4	many	TRBJ1-2	-	CASSFFGQYGYTF	TGTGCCAGCAGTTTTTTTGGCCAGTATGGCTACACCTTC